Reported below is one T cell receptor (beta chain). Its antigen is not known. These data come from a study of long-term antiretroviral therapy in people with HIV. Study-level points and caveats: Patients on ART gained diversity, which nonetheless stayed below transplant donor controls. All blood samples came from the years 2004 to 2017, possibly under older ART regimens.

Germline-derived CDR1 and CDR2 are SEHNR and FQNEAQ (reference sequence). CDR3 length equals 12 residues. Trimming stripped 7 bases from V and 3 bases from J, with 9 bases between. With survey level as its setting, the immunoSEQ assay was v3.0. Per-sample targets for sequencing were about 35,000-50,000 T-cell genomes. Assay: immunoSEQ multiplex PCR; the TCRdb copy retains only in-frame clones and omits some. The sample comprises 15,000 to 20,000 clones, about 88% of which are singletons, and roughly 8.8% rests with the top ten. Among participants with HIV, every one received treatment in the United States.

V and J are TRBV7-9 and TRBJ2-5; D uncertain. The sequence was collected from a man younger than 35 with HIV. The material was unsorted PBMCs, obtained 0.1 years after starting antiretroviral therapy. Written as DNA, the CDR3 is TGTGCCAGCAAAGGCAGTAAAGAGACCCAGTACTTC. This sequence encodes CASKGSKETQYF.